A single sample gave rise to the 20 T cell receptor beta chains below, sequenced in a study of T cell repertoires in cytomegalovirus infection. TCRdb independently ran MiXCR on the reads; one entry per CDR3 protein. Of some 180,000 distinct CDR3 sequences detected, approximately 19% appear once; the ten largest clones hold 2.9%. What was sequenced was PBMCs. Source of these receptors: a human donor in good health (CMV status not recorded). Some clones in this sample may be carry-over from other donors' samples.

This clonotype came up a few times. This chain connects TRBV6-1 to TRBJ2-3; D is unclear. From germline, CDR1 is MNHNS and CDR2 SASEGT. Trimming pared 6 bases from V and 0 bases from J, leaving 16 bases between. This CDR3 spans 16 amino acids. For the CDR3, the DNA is TGTGCCAGCAGCGTACCTTTCCAGCCCAGCACAGATACGCAGTATTTT. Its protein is CASSVPFQPSTDTQYF.

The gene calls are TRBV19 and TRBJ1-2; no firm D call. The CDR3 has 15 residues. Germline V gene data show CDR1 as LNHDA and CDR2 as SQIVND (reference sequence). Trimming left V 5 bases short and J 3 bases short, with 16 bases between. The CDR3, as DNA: TGTGCCAGTAGTTCGGAGGCAGGTGGGGACTATGGCTACACCTTC. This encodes CASSSEAGGDYGYTF.

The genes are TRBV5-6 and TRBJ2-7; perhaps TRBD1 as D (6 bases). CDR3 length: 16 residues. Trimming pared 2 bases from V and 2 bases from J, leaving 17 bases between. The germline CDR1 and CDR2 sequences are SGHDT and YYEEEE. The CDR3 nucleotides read TGTGCCAGCAGCTTTCTGGGCAGGGGAGTGCCCTACGAGCAGTACTTC. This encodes CASSFLGRGVPYEQYF.

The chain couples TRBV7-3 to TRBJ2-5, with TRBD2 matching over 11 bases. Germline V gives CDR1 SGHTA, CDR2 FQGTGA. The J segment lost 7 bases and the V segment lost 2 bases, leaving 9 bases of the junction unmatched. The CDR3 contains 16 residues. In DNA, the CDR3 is TGTGCCAGCAGCTTAGAACTAGCGGGAGACGGCGGGACCCAGTACTTC. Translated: CASSLELAGDGGTQYF.

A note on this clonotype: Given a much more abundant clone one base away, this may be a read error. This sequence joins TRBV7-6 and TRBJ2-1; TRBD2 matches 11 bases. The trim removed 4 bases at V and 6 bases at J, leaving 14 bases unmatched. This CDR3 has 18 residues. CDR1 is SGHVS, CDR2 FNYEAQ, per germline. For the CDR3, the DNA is TGTGCCAGCAGCTCCACAGCACGACTAGCGGGGATTCTCAATGAGCAGTTCTTC. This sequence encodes CASSSTARLAGILNEQFF.

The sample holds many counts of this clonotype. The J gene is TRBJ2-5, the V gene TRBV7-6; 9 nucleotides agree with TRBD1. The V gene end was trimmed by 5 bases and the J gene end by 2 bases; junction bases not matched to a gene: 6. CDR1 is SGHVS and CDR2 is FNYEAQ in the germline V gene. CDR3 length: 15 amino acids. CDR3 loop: CASSPDRGIQETQYF. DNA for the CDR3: TGTGCCAGCAGCCCGGACAGGGGAATACAAGAGACCCAGTACTTC. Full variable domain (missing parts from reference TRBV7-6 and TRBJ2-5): GAGVSQSPRYKVTKRGQDVALRCDPISGHVSLYWYRQALGQGPEFLTYFNYEAQQDKSGLPNDRFSAERPEGSISTLTIQRTEQRDSAMYRCASSPDRGIQETQYFGPGTRLLVL.

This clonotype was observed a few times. The CDR3 sequence: CASSQAAVGPYEQYF. The CDR3 DNA sequence: TGCGCCAGCAGCCAAGCAGCGGTAGGCCCCTACGAGCAGTACTTC. The V call is TRBV4-1, the J call TRBJ2-7, with D tentatively TRBD2 (5 bases). Germline-derived CDR1 and CDR2 are MGHRA and YSYEKL. This CDR3 spans 15 amino acids. V lost 1 base, J lost 2 bases, and 12 bases lay in between.

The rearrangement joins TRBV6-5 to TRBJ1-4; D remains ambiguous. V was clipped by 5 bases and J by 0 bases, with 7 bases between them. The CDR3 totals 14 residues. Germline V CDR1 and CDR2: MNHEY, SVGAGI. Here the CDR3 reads CASSDGTTNEKLFF. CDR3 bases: TGTGCCAGCAGTGACGGAACAACTAATGAAAAACTGTTTTTT.

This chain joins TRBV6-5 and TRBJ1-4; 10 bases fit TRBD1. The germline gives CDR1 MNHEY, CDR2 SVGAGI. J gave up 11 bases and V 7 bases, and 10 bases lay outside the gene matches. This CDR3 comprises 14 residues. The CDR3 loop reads CASKPGGQGLKLFF. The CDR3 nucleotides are TGTGCCAGCAAACCCGGGGGACAGGGGCTCAAACTGTTTTTT.

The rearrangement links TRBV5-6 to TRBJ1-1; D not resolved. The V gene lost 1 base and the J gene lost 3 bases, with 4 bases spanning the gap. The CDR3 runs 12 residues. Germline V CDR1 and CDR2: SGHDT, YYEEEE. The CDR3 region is CASSLPDTEAFF. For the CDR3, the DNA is TGTGCCAGCAGCTTGCCGGACACTGAAGCTTTCTTT.

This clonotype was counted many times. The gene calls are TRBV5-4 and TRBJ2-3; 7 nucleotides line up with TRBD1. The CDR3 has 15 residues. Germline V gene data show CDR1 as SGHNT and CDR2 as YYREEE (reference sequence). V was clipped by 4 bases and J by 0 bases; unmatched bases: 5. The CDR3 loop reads CASSPGTASTDTQYF. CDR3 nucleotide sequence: TGTGCCAGCAGCCCAGGGACAGCTAGCACAGATACGCAGTATTTT.

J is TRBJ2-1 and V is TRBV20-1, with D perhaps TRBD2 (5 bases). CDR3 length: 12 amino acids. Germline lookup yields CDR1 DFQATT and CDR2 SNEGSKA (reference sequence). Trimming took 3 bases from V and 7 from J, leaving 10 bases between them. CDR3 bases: TGCAGTGCTAGCGGAGGCGGGAATGAGCAGTTCTTC. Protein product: CSASGGGNEQFF.

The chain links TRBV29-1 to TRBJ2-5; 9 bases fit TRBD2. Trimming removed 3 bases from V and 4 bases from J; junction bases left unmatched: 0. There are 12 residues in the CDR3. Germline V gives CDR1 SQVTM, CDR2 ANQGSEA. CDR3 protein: CSVDSGGETQYF. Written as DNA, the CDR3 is TGCAGCGTTGATAGCGGGGGAGAGACCCAGTACTTC.

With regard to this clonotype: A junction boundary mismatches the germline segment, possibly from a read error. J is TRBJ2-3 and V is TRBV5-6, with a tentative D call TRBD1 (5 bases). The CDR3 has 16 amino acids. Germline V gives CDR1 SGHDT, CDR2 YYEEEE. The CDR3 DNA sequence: TGCGCTAACAGGCCAGTACTCAGAAATACACAGATACGCATGTATTTT. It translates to CANRPVLRNTQIRMYF.

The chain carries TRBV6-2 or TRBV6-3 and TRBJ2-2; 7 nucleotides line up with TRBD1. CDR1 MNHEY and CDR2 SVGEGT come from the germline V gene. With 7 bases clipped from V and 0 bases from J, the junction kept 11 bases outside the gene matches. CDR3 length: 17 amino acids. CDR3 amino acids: CASIRRGLETNTGELFF. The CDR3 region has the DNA TGTGCCAGCATCCGAAGGGGGCTAGAGACGAACACCGGGGAGCTGTTTTTT.

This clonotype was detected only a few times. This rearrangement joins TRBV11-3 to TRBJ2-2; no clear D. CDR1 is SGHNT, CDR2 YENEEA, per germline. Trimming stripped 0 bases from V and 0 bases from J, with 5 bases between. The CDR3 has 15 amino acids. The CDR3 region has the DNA TGTGCCAGCAGCTTAGACAGTTCGAACACCGGGGAGCTGTTTTTT. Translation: CASSLDSSNTGELFF.

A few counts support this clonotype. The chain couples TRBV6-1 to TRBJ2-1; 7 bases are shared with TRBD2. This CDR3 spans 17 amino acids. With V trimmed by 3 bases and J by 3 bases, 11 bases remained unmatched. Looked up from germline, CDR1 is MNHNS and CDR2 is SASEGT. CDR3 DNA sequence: TGTGCCAGCAGTGAGGTCGGCGGGGGAGGGATCTACAATGAGCAGTTCTTC. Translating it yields CASSEVGGGGIYNEQFF.

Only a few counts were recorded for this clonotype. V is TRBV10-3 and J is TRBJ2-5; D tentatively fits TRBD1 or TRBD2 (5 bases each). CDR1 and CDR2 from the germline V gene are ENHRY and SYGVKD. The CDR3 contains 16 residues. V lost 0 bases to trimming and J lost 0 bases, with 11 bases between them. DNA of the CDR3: TGTGCCATCAGTGAGTCCCGGAGAGGGGACCAAGAGACCCAGTACTTC. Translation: CAISESRRGDQETQYF.

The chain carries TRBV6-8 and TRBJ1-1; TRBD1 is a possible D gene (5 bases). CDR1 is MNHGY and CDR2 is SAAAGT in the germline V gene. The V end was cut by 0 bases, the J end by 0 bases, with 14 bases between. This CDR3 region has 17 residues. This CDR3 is CASSYSNIMGLNTEAFF. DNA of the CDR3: TGTGCCAGCAGTTACTCGAATATTATGGGGCTGAACACTGAAGCTTTCTTT.

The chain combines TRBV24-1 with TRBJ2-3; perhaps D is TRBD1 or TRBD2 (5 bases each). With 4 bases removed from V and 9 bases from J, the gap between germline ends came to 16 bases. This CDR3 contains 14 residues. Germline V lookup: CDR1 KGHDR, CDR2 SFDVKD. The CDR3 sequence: CATSDDGTASTQYF. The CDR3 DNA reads TGTGCCACCAGTGACGACGGGACGGCAAGCACGCAGTATTTT.